Listed below are T cell receptor beta chains from one sample, sequenced in a study of shared clonotypes between healthy human individuals. Sequenced by immunoSEQ multiplex PCR; TCRdb stores in-frame clones only, minus some. The sample has about 560,000 clones, around 81% seen once. Sequenced sample: PBMCs. The source of these receptors is a woman aged 40 to 55 in good health. Some clones in this sample may be carry-over from other donors' samples. Both conserved end residues are part of each CDR3. D genes are given only for firm matches. Only part of the rows carry a size: once, few, many, or a class if the clone is expanded.

>TRBD2|few|TRBV18|TRBJ2-2
CASSPIGGRGTGELFF
TGTGCCAGCTCACCCATCGGCGGGAGAGGTACCGGGGAGCTGTTTTTT
>TRBD2|many|TRBV30|TRBJ2-7
CAWSVRYLADYEQYF
TGTGCCTGGAGTGTACGGTACCTAGCGGACTACGAGCAGTACTTC
>TRBD1|NA|TRBV29-1|TRBJ1-1
CSAQTGGNIEAFF
TGCAGCGCTCAGACAGGGGGGAACATTGAAGCTTTCTTT
>NA|NA|TRBV6-1|TRBJ2-7
CASSSSSYEQYF
TGTGCCAGCAGCAGTAGCTCCTACGAGCAGTACTTC
>TRBD2|NA|TRBV30|TRBJ2-2
CAWSEGLAIGELFF
TGTGCCTGGAGTGAGGGACTAGCCATCGGGGAGCTGTTTTTT
>NA|NA|TRBV27|TRBJ2-5
CASSQGGETQYF
TGTGCCAGCAGCCAAGGGGGGGAGACCCAGTACTTC
>NA|NA|TRBV2|TRBJ2-3
CASSELTDTQYF
TGTGCCAGCAGTGAGCTCACAGATACGCAGTATTTT
>TRBD1|NA|TRBV7-3|TRBJ2-2
CASSRTGTGLPGELFF
TGTGCCAGCAGTCGAACCGGGACAGGGCTTCCCGGGGAGCTGTTTTTT
>TRBD1|NA|TRBV11-1|TRBJ2-3
CASSRDRDRTDTQYF
TGTGCCAGCAGTCGGGACAGGGACCGCACAGATACGCAGTATTTT
>NA|NA|TRBV10-3|TRBJ1-5
CAISESGGGQPQHF
TGTGCCATCAGTGAGTCCGGGGGGGGGCAGCCCCAGCATTTT
>NA|NA|TRBV15|TRBJ2-2
CATGPDGVHTGELFF
TGTGCCACCGGACCGGATGGGGTTCACACCGGGGAGCTGTTTTTT
>NA|NA|TRBV28|TRBJ2-2
CASRRAENTGELFF
TGTGCCAGCCGGAGGGCAGAGAACACCGGGGAGCTGTTTTTT
>TRBD1|NA|TRBV19|TRBJ2-3
CASSRTGVVDTQYF
TGTGCCAGTAGTCGGACAGGGGTTGTAGATACGCAGTATTTT
>TRBD1|NA|TRBV28|TRBJ2-2
CASSSQGQGVAGELFF
TGTGCCAGCAGTTCCCAGGGACAGGGTGTGGCCGGGGAGCTGTTTTTT
>TRBD2|few|TRBV5-1|TRBJ2-3
CASSVTSGPFTDTQYF
TGCGCCAGCAGCGTGACTAGCGGTCCTTTCACAGATACGCAGTATTTT
>NA|NA|TRBV4-3|TRBJ2-7
CASSQGLALRSYEQYF
TGCGCCAGCAGCCAAGGGCTAGCCCTTCGCTCCTACGAGCAGTACTTC
>TRBD1|once|TRBV5-1|TRBJ2-3
CASSAGTASTDTQYF
TGCGCCAGCAGCGCCGGGACAGCTAGCACAGATACGCAGTATTTT
>TRBD1|NA|TRBV27|TRBJ1-1
CASSLTGGVTEAFF
TGTGCCAGCTCCTTGACAGGGGGCGTGACTGAAGCTTTCTTT
>TRBD1|NA|TRBV11-2|TRBJ2-5
CASSTTGVGPQETQYF
TGTGCCAGCAGCACCACAGGGGTGGGGCCTCAAGAGACCCAGTACTTC
>NA|many|TRBV27|TRBJ2-7
CASSLAGPNYEQYF
TGTGCCAGCAGTTTAGCCGGTCCTAACTACGAGCAGTACTTC
>NA|NA|TRBV9|TRBJ2-1
CASTPGFAYNEQFF
TGTGCCAGCACCCCCGGGTTTGCCTACAATGAGCAGTTCTTC
>NA|NA|TRBV9|TRBJ2-7
CASSVDGGTYEQYF
TGTGCCAGCAGCGTAGATGGGGGAACCTACGAGCAGTACTTC
>NA|once|TRBV7-8|TRBJ1-5
CASSLAPGGQPQHF
TGTGCCAGCAGCTTAGCCCCGGGCGGTCAGCCCCAGCATTTT
>NA|NA|TRBV5-8|TRBJ1-1
CASSLWGEAFF
TGTGCCAGCAGCCTGTGGGGGGAGGCTTTCTTT
>TRBD1|once|TRBV11-2|TRBJ2-2
CASSYIPRQGRTGELFF
TGTGCCAGCAGCTATATTCCCCGACAGGGTAGGACCGGGGAGCTGTTTTTT
>NA|NA|TRBV5-4|TRBJ1-1
CASSLDTLEAFF
TGTGCCAGCAGCTTGGACACACTTGAAGCTTTCTTT
>NA|few|TRBV5-1|TRBJ2-7
CASSGWPYSYEQYF
TGCGCCAGCAGTGGCTGGCCCTACTCCTACGAGCAGTACTTC
>TRBD2|NA|TRBV28|TRBJ2-7
CAASGGTAYEQYF
TGTGCCGCAAGCGGGGGGACGGCCTACGAGCAGTACTTC
>TRBD2|few|TRBV28|TRBJ2-7
CASSPYELAGSYEQYF
TGTGCCAGCAGTCCTTACGAACTAGCGGGTTCTTACGAGCAGTACTTC
>NA|NA|TRBV9|TRBJ2-5
CASSVGLASQETQYF
TGTGCCAGCAGCGTAGGTCTAGCGAGCCAAGAGACCCAGTACTTC
>NA|NA|TRBV5-6|TRBJ2-1
CASSLAPSSYNEQFF
TGTGCCAGCAGCTTGGCCCCGAGCTCCTACAATGAGCAGTTCTTC
>TRBD1|NA|TRBV18|TRBJ1-5
CASSPGTGGQPQHF
TGTGCCAGCTCACCAGGGACAGGGGGCCAGCCCCAGCATTTT
>TRBD1|NA|TRBV6-5|TRBJ2-7
CASSSYGTGEQYF
TGTGCCAGCAGTTCGTATGGGACAGGGGAGCAGTACTTC
>TRBD2|once|TRBV5-6|TRBJ2-4
CASSLTSVRLAKNIQYF
TGTGCCAGCAGCTTAACTAGCGTCCGACTAGCCAAAAACATTCAGTACTTC
>NA|NA|TRBV5-1|TRBJ2-6
CASSLGEAGANVLTF
TGCGCCAGCAGCTTAGGGGAAGCTGGGGCCAACGTCCTGACTTTC
>TRBD1|NA|TRBV2|TRBJ2-7
CASSEEGAAYEQYF
TGTGCCAGCAGTGAAGAGGGGGCCGCCTACGAGCAGTACTTC
>NA|NA|TRBV5-1|TRBJ2-3
CASSSAGAEDTQYF
TGCGCCAGCAGCTCCGCAGGGGCGGAAGATACGCAGTATTTT
>NA|NA|TRBV28|TRBJ1-5
CASSLANQNQPQHF
TGTGCCAGCAGTTTAGCCAACCAGAATCAGCCCCAGCATTTT
>TRBD1|NA|TRBV28|TRBJ1-4
CASRTGVEKLFF
TGTGCCAGCCGAACAGGGGTTGAAAAACTGTTTTTT
>NA|NA|TRBV4-1|TRBJ1-5
CASSQAGVGNQPQHF
TGCGCCAGCAGCCAAGCGGGTGTCGGCAATCAGCCCCAGCATTTT
>TRBD1|NA|TRBV25-1|TRBJ1-4
CASSVGQGKLFF
TGTGCCAGCAGTGTGGGACAGGGAAAACTGTTTTTT
>TRBD1|once|TRBV6-1|TRBJ2-3
CASSESLGQGADTQYF
TGTGCCAGCAGTGAATCTCTGGGACAGGGGGCAGATACGCAGTATTTT
>NA|NA|TRBV25-1|TRBJ2-7
CASSRHSDVYEQYF
TGTGCCAGCAGTAGACACTCGGACGTCTACGAGCAGTACTTC
>NA|NA|TRBV7-2|TRBJ1-4
CASSPQTLGTNEKLFF
TGTGCCAGCAGCCCCCAGACCCTTGGGACTAATGAAAAACTGTTTTTT
>NA|NA|TRBV5-1|TRBJ2-6
CASSLSSGANVLTF
TGCGCCAGCAGCTTGAGTTCTGGGGCCAACGTCCTGACTTTC
>NA|NA|TRBV6-1|TRBJ2-6
CASSQSTGANVLTF
TGTGCCAGCAGCCAGTCGACTGGGGCCAACGTCCTGACTTTC
>TRBD2|NA|TRBV19|TRBJ2-2
CASSISGAGAGELFF
TGTGCCAGTAGTATTAGCGGGGCGGGGGCCGGGGAGCTGTTTTTT
>NA|NA|TRBV4-1|TRBJ2-3
CASSQFSLGAGYPDTQYF
TGCGCCAGCAGCCAATTCTCCCTCGGGGCGGGTTACCCAGATACGCAGTATTTT
>TRBD1|NA|TRBV27|TRBJ1-2
CASSFYTGGANYGYTF
TGTGCCAGCAGTTTTTATACAGGGGGCGCGAACTATGGCTACACCTTC
>NA|few|TRBV5-1|TRBJ2-7
CASSPWYEQYF
TGCGCCAGCAGCCCTTGGTACGAGCAGTACTTC